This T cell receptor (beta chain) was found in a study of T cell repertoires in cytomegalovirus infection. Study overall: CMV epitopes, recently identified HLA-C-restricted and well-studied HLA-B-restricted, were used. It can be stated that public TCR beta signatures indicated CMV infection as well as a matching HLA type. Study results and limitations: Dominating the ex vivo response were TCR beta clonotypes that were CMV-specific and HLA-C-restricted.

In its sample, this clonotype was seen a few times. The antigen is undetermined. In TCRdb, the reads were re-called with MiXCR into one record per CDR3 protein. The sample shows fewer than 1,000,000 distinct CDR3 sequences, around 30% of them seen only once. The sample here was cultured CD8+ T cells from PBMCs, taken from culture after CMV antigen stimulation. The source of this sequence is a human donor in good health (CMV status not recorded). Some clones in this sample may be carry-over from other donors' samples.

The CDR3 here is CATRSGTHEQYF. The CDR3 DNA follows: TGTGCCACCAGGTCCGGGACCCACGAGCAGTACTTC. The rearrangement uses TRBV15 and TRBJ2-7; either TRBD1 or TRBD2 may fit D (5 bases each). This CDR3 has 12 residues. The V end lost 6 bases, the J end lost 5 bases, and 11 bases lay between the germline ends. Germline CDR1 and CDR2: LNHNV and YYDKDF (reference sequence).